A selection of T cell receptor beta chains follows, all from one sample in a study of regulatory T cells in long-lasting Graves disease. Each CDR3 protein is one row after TCRdb ran MiXCR on the multiplex PCR reads. Of 600,000 to 850,000 distinct CDR3 sequences in the sample, 25% to 30% were seen once. Sequencing was performed on peripheral blood mononuclear cells (PBMCs), taken when the disease was refractory, from a patient treated with antithyroid drugs. These TCRs come from a female donor with Graves disease. CDR3s include the opening cysteine and the closing phenylalanine or tryptophan. Only part of the rows carry a size: once, few, many, or a class if the clone is expanded.

v_gene	abundance	len	j_gene	CDR3aa
TRBV7-9	NA	11	TRBJ1-2	CASSLEIGYTF
TRBV10-2	NA	16	TRBJ1-1	CASSYPPAKGNTEAFF
TRBV14	few	14	TRBJ1-2	CASSPLDSYYGYTF
TRBV18	few	13	TRBJ1-4	CASSSQQGEKLFF
TRBV25-1	NA	15	TRBJ1-2	CASSERTVTNYGYTF
TRBV19	many	13	TRBJ1-1	CASSPPMNTEAFF
TRBV30	NA	14	TRBJ1-2	CAWSFPQDNYGYTF
TRBV5-1	NA	13	TRBJ2-7	CASSLDPGNEQYF
TRBV11-2	NA	15	TRBJ1-2	CASSSLRTDNYGYTF
TRBV29-1	few	13	TRBJ1-1	CSVGGAGTPEAFF
TRBV9	NA	12	TRBJ2-7	CASSVEKGEQYF
TRBV30	NA	14	TRBJ1-1	CAWTVGTVRSEAFF
TRBV7-9	many	12	TRBJ2-5	CASSFGVETQYF
TRBV15	NA	14	TRBJ2-1	CATMAGGRYNEQFF
TRBV12-3/TRBV12-4	NA	23	TRBJ2-2	CASSPIFLKPGLAGPAGTGELFF
TRBV6-1	once	14	TRBJ1-4	CASSRQIYNEKLFF